The T cell receptor beta chain under discussion was sequenced for a study of OX40 agonist ivuxolimab in advanced cancers. Study overall: It was ivuxolimab, an agonistic anti-OX40 (CD134) antibody, that patients were treated with.

Assay: immunoSEQ multiplex PCR; the TCRdb copy retains only in-frame clones and omits some. The sample yields tens of thousands of clones, 88% seen once. Study results and caveats: Antigen specificity was not determined for the expanded peripheral T cells. By week 6 at 0.1 to 3.0 mg/kg, blood CD4+ and CD8+ T cells had expanded clonally.

CDR1 MNHEY and CDR2 SVGAGI come from the germline V gene. Trimming removed 8 bases at V and 4 bases at J, with 2 bases between. The CDR3 has 9 residues. As regards this clone: Its antigen is not known.

The J gene is TRBJ2-5, the V gene TRBV6-5; D not resolved. The TCR originated in an adult with an advanced solid tumor such as melanoma, head and neck, liver or kidney cancer. Material: CD4+ or CD8+ T cells sorted from blood, obtained in a trial of the OX40 agonist ivuxolimab. The CDR3 sequence: CASGETQYF. The DNA for the CDR3 is TGTGCCAGCGGAGAGACCCAGTACTTC.